The 28 T cell receptor beta chains given below trace back to one sample, sequenced in a study of monozygotic twins with cystic fibrosis. Measured with immunoSEQ multiplex PCR; TCRdb has only the in-frame clones, and not every one. Here the sample spans 30,000 or so clones, about 96% being singletons. Material for sequencing was blood. The receptors stem from a girl between 2 and 10 years old with cystic fibrosis.

The CDR3 DNA is TGTGCCAGCGGGGATCCGTGGAATGAGCAGTTCTTC. Translated: CASGDPWNEQFF. The chain couples TRBV6-1 to TRBJ2-1; D uncertain. This CDR3 contains 12 residues. Germline CDR1 MNHNS, CDR2 SASEGT. Between the trimmed V and J ends, which lost 8 bases and 7 bases, there was a span of 12 bases.

This clone was found once. The chain employs TRBV7-9 and TRBJ2-3; no clear D gene. Germline assignment: CDR1 SEHNR and CDR2 FQNEAQ (reference sequence). CDR3 length: 14 residues. Trimming took off 1 base at V and 1 base at J, with 6 bases between the two ends. CDR3 DNA sequence: TGTGCCAGCAGCTTAGAAGGAGGCACAGATACGCAGTATTTT. It translates to CASSLEGGTDTQYF.

The chain couples TRBV5-1 to TRBJ2-5; D might be TRBD1 or TRBD2, each matching 6 bases. The DNA matches TRBJ2-7 better at its end, which makes the J call doubtful. The CDR3 loop spans 17 amino acids. CDR1 and CDR2 (germline): SGHRS, YFSETQ. CDR3 coding DNA: TGCGCCAGCAGCCCACCAAGTAGCGGACAGATATCCTACGAGCAGTACTTC. Translating it yields CASSPPSSGQISYEQYF.

The genes are TRBV5-1 and TRBJ2-5; no clear D gene. The CDR3 is 14 residues long. Germline V CDR1 and CDR2: SGHRS, YFSETQ. The germline V and J ends were trimmed by 0 bases and 5 bases, with 11 bases remaining between them. Written as DNA, the CDR3 is TGCGCCAGCAGCTTGGAAGGTTTGGGGGAGACCCAGTACTTC. Its protein is CASSLEGLGETQYF.

The J gene is TRBJ2-7, the V gene TRBV4-1; TRBD1 is a possible D gene (5 bases). V was shortened by 4 bases and J by 0 bases, with 13 bases between the two germline ends. This CDR3 comprises 15 residues. Germline V gene data show CDR1 as MGHRA and CDR2 as YSYEKL. The CDR3 here is CASSPPERGSYEQYF. As DNA, the CDR3 is TGCGCCAGCAGCCCTCCGGAAAGGGGCTCCTACGAGCAGTACTTC.

V is TRBV30 and J is TRBJ1-3; D remains unclear. This CDR3 spans 14 amino acids. The V end was cut by 0 bases, the J end by 2 bases, with 8 bases between. CDR1 and CDR2 (germline): GTSNPN, SVGIG (reference sequence). CDR3: CAWSVGSAGNTIYF. CDR3 coding DNA: TGTGCCTGGAGTGTGGGGTCGGCTGGAAACACCATATATTTT.

CDR3 sequence: CSPGLAGVSYEQYF. The DNA of the CDR3 is TGCAGCCCGGGACTAGCGGGGGTCTCCTACGAGCAGTACTTC. The V and J genes are TRBV29-1 and TRBJ2-7; TRBD2 aligns across 14 bases. Per the germline V gene, CDR1 is SQVTM and CDR2 is ANQGSEA. V trimming: 8 bases; J trimming: 0 bases; junction bases outside the gene matches: 3. The CDR3 sequence is 14 residues long.

The chain has TRBV9 and TRBJ1-3, with a tentative D call TRBD1 (5 bases). This CDR3 region has 17 residues. V dropped 4 bases and J dropped 2 bases, with 19 bases sitting between them. Per the germline V gene, CDR1 is SGDLS and CDR2 is YYNGEE. The CDR3 loop reads CASSPAPGTSAGNTIYF. CDR3 bases: TGTGCCAGCAGCCCAGCCCCAGGGACTAGTGCTGGAAACACCATATATTTT.

The V and J genes are TRBV30 and TRBJ2-1; no clear D. Germline CDR1 is GTSNPN and CDR2 is SVGIG (reference sequence). Trimming cost V 0 bases and J 9 bases, with 6 bases left between them. This CDR3 has 11 amino acids. The CDR3 region is CAWSVMVEQFF. CDR3 in DNA: TGTGCCTGGAGTGTAATGGTTGAGCAGTTCTTC.

V usage is TRBV28 and J usage is TRBJ2-1, with a possible D match to TRBD2 (5 bases). The CDR3 is made up of 15 amino acids. Germline values: CDR1 MDHEN, CDR2 SYDVKM. V was pared by 8 bases and J by 8 bases, with 22 bases between. The DNA of the CDR3 is TGTGCCAGCGGATGGGGTGGGGAGTTGGGCGATGAGCAGTTCTTC. Translating it yields CASGWGGELGDEQFF.

The rearrangement uses TRBV4-2 and TRBJ1-5; D might be TRBD1 (5 bases). Germline V lookup: CDR1 LGHNA, CDR2 YNFKEQ. V was trimmed by 4 bases and J by 2 bases, leaving 9 bases between them. The CDR3 runs to 14 residues. Here the CDR3 reads CASSLGDGNQPQHF. CDR3 DNA: TGTGCCAGCAGCCTAGGGGATGGCAATCAGCCCCAGCATTTT.

The chain joins TRBV5-4 to TRBJ2-7, with 10 bases aligning to TRBD1. Germline assignment: CDR1 SGHNT and CDR2 YYREEE (reference sequence). CDR3 length: 15 amino acids. With 4 bases clipped from V and 2 bases from J, the junction kept 6 bases outside the gene matches. DNA for the CDR3: TGTGCCAGCAGCCAGGGACAGGGGATCACCTACGAGCAGTACTTC. Protein sequence: CASSQGQGITYEQYF.

The chain links TRBV5-1 to TRBJ1-4; D unresolved. Germline CDR1 SGHRS, CDR2 YFSETQ. The CDR3 spans 14 residues. Trimming cost V 0 bases and J 5 bases, with 8 bases left between them. The CDR3 spells CASSLEIENEKLFF. The DNA of the CDR3 is TGCGCCAGCAGCTTGGAAATTGAGAATGAAAAACTGTTTTTT.

The V gene is TRBV30, the J gene TRBJ1-6; TRBD1 is a possible D gene (5 bases). The CDR3 consists of 15 residues. Germline values: CDR1 GTSNPN, CDR2 SVGIG (reference sequence). V lost 3 bases and J 6 bases, leaving 15 bases between the germline ends. Written as DNA, the CDR3 is TGTGCCTGGAGAGACGAAGGACAAGCTAATTCACCCCTCCACTTT. It translates to CAWRDEGQANSPLHF.

J is TRBJ2-7 and V is TRBV6-1; TRBD2 agrees at 9 bases. This CDR3 comprises 15 residues. Germline V gene sequence: CDR1 MNHNS, CDR2 SASEGT. The trim removed 8 bases at V and 4 bases at J, leaving 12 bases unmatched. CDR3 coding DNA: TGTGCCAGCGCCCGAGGGGCTAGCGGGATATACGAGCAGTACTTC. It yields the protein CASARGASGIYEQYF.

The rearrangement links TRBV10-3 to TRBJ1-1; 10 nucleotides line up with TRBD1. CDR3 length: 14 amino acids. J lost 4 bases, V lost 6 bases, and 5 bases had no gene match. Germline CDR1 is ENHRY and CDR2 is SYGVKD. The CDR3 sequence: CAISIDRGLTEAFF. The DNA for the CDR3 is TGTGCCATCAGCATCGACAGGGGGCTCACTGAAGCTTTCTTT.

The chain recombines TRBV7-6 with TRBJ1-2; 8 bases align to TRBD1. The CDR3 runs 16 residues. Looked up from germline, CDR1 is SGHVS and CDR2 is FNYEAQ. After removal of 5 bases from V and 4 bases from J, the junction contained 12 bases not matched to a gene. The CDR3 sequence is CASSPGGRGQIYGYTF. The DNA of the CDR3 is TGTGCCAGCAGCCCCGGTGGCAGGGGGCAAATCTATGGCTACACCTTC.

The chain employs TRBV11-2 and TRBJ2-7; no reliable D call. This CDR3 is built from 14 residues. The germline V and J ends were trimmed by 1 base and 0 bases, with 7 bases remaining between them. Germline CDR1 SGHAT, CDR2 FQNNGV. The CDR3 protein is CASSLVGYSYEQYF. CDR3 DNA sequence: TGTGCCAGCAGCTTAGTTGGCTACTCCTACGAGCAGTACTTC.

This sequence joins TRBV10-3 and TRBJ1-1; TRBD1 might be the D (6 bases). The germline V gene has CDR1 ENHRY and CDR2 SYGVKD. V was cut by 6 bases and J by 0 bases, with 11 bases left in between. The CDR3 contains 14 residues. CDR3 nucleotides: TGTGCCATCAGCCCACAGGGATTGAACACTGAAGCTTTCTTT. Amino acids: CAISPQGLNTEAFF.

This chain connects TRBV4-1 to TRBJ1-1; perhaps TRBD1 as D (6 bases). The germline V and J ends were trimmed by 5 bases and 2 bases, with 15 bases remaining between them. This CDR3 contains 15 residues. The V gene's germline CDR1 is MGHRA and CDR2 YSYEKL. In DNA form, the CDR3 reads TGCGCCAGCAGCTCGCCGGGACAACGTAACACTGAAGCTTTCTTT. This translates into CASSSPGQRNTEAFF.

The chain couples TRBV5-6 to TRBJ1-1; no clear D gene. Trimming left V 2 bases short and J 0 bases short, with 2 bases between. The CDR3 is 12 residues long. CDR1 SGHDT and CDR2 YYEEEE come from the germline V gene. CDR3 bases: TGTGCCAGCAGCTTCCTGAACACTGAAGCTTTCTTT. This sequence encodes CASSFLNTEAFF.

The rearrangement uses TRBV21-1 and TRBJ1-2. TRBV21-1 is a pseudogene segment. The CDR3 is made up of 15 amino acids. The DNA of the CDR3 is TGTGCCAGCAGCAAAGGAGAATCGACTAACTATGGCTACACCTTC. Residues: CASSKGESTNYGYTF.

The J gene is TRBJ2-1, the V gene TRBV4-2, with 9 bases identical to TRBD2. Trimming removed 0 bases from V and 8 bases from J; junction bases left unmatched: 5. Germline V gene data show CDR1 as LGHNA and CDR2 as YNFKEQ. This CDR3 is built from 15 residues. CDR3 sequence: CASSQEREGQDEQFF. DNA for the CDR3: TGTGCCAGCAGCCAAGAGCGGGAGGGCCAGGATGAGCAGTTCTTC.

The chain carries TRBV27 and TRBJ1-1; D ambiguous. The germline V and J ends were trimmed by 6 bases and 3 bases, with 11 bases remaining between them. This CDR3 contains 13 residues. Germline V gives CDR1 MNHEY, CDR2 SMNVEV (reference sequence). For the CDR3, the DNA is TGTGCCAGCAGAGGGAGGGTACACACTGAAGCTTTCTTT. It codes for CASRGRVHTEAFF.

The V gene is TRBV30, the J gene TRBJ2-5; no firm D call. Germline CDR1 GTSNPN, CDR2 SVGIG (reference sequence). Trimming took 2 bases from V and 7 from J, leaving 14 bases between them. The length of the CDR3 is 13 residues. The DNA of the CDR3 is TGTGCCTGGAGTCCGACTCTAACGGGGACCCAGTACTTC. This translates into CAWSPTLTGTQYF. Drawing the rest from reference TRBV30 and TRBJ2-5, the complete variable domain is SQTIHQWPATLVQPVGSPLSLECTVEGTSNPNLYWYRQAAGRGLQLLFYSVGIGQISSEVPQNLSASRPQDRQFILSSKKLLLSDSGFYLCAWSPTLTGTQYFGPGTRLLVL.

The V call is TRBV6-5, the J call TRBJ2-7; D not certain. Deletions cut 0 bases from V and 3 bases from J, with 6 bases between. This CDR3 has 13 amino acids. Germline loops: CDR1 MNHEY, CDR2 SVGAGI. The CDR3 DNA reads as TGTGCCAGCAGTTACTCGAGAGTCTACGAGCAGTACTTC. Translation: CASSYSRVYEQYF.

This clone was counted a single time. The V gene is TRBV20-1, the J gene TRBJ1-2; no clear D gene. The length of the CDR3 is 11 residues. Germline V gene lookup returns CDR1 DFQATT and CDR2 SNEGSKA (reference sequence). V was clipped by 4 bases and J by 8 bases, with 11 bases between them. The CDR3 loop reads CSAIVTKGYTF. DNA for the CDR3: TGCAGTGCTATTGTGACGAAAGGCTACACCTTC.

This clone was seen once. The chain recombines TRBV5-1 with TRBJ2-7; TRBD1 aligns across 8 bases. The CDR3 has 15 amino acids. The V segment lost 3 bases and the J segment 0 bases; nucleotides outside the gene matches: 5. CDR1 is SGHRS, CDR2 YFSETQ, per germline. CDR3: CASSSWTGPSYEQYF. Here the CDR3 DNA reads TGCGCCAGCAGCTCCTGGACAGGGCCCTCCTACGAGCAGTACTTC. Based on the CDR3 plus reference TRBV5-1 and TRBJ2-7, the full variable domain is KAGVTQTPRYLIKTRGQQVTLSCSPISGHRSVSWYQQTPGQGLQFLFEYFSETQRNKGNFPGRFSGRQFSNSRSEMNVSTLELGDSALYLCASSSWTGPSYEQYFGPGTRLTVT.